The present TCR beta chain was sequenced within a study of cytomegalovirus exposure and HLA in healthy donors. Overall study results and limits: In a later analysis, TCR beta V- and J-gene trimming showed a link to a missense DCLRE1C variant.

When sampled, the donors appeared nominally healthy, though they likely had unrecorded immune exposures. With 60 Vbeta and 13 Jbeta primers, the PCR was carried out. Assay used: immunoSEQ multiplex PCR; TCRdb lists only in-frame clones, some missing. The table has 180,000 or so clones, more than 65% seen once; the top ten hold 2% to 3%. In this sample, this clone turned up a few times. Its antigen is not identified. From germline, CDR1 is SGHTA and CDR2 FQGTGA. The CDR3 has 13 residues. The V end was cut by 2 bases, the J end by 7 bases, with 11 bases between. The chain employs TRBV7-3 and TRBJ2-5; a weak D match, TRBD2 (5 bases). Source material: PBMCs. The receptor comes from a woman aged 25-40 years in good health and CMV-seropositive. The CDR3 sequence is CASSLSGWGTQYF. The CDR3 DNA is TGTGCCAGCAGCTTATCGGGGTGGGGGACCCAGTACTTC.